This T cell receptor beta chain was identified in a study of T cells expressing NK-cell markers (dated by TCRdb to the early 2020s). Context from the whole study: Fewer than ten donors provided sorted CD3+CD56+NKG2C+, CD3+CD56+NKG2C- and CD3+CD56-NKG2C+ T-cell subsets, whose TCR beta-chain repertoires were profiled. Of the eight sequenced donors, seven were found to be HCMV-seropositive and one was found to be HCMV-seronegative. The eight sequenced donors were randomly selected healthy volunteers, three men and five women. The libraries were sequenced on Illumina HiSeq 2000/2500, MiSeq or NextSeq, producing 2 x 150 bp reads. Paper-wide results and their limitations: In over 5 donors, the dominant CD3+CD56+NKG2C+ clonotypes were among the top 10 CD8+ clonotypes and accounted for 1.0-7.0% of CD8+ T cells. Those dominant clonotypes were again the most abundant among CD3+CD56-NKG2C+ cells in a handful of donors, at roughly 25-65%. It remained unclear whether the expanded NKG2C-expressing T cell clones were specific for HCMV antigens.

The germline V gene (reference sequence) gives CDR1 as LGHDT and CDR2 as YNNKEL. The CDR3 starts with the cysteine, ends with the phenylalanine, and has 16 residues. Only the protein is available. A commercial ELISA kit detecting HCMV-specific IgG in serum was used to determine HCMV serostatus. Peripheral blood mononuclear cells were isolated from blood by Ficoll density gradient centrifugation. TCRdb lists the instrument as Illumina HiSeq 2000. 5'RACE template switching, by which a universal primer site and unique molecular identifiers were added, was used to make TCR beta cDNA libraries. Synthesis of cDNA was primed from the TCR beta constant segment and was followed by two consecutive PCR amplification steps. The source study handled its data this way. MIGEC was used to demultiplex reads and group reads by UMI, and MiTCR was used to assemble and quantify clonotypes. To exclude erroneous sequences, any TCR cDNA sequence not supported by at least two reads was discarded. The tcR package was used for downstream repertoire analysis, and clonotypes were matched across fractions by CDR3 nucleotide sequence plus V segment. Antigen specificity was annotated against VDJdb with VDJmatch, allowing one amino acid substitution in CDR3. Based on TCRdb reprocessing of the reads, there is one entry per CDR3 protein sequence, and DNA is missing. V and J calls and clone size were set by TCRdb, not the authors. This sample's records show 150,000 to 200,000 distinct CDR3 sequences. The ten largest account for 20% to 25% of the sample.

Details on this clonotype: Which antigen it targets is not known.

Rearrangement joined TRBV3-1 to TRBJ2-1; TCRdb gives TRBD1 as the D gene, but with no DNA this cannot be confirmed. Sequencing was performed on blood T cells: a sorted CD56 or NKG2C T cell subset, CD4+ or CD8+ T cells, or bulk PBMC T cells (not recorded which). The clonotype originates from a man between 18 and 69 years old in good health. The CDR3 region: CASSQDWTERDNEQFF.